The 30 T cell receptor beta chains presented below share a single source sample, sequenced in a study of identical twins. TCRdb analysed the 5' RACE reads with MiXCR anew, one entry per CDR3 protein. Among a few hundred thousand distinct CDR3 sequences listed, approximately 13% were seen once. These data were also filed under a second study, of yellow fever vaccine responses in identical twins.

The sequencing input was CD8+ T cells sorted from blood. The receptors were sampled from a woman aged 18-29 years in good health.

V and J are TRBV9 and TRBJ1-3; D remains ambiguous. CDR1 and CDR2 from the germline V gene are SGDLS and YYNGEE. Trimming left V 7 bases short and J 2 bases short, with 7 bases between. The CDR3 length is 12 residues. The CDR3 coding sequence is TGTGCCAGCGAGGGTGCTGGAAACACCATATATTTT. Its translation is CASEGAGNTIYF.

This clonotype was picked up a small number of times. The V call is TRBV20-1, the J call TRBJ2-5, with D tentatively TRBD1 (6 bases). The germline V and J ends were trimmed by 3 bases and 0 bases, with 14 bases remaining between them. The CDR3 loop spans 15 amino acids. Germline V lookup: CDR1 DFQATT, CDR2 SNEGSKA (reference sequence). For the CDR3, the DNA is TGCAGTGCTAGCGAAACCGGGACATACCAAGAGACCCAGTACTTC. This translates into CSASETGTYQETQYF.

This clonotype was observed a few times. This chain links TRBV6-6 with TRBJ1-2; possibly TRBD1 for D (5 bases). The CDR3 loop spans 12 amino acids. The ends were cut back, 7 bases at V and 1 base at J, with 7 bases in the middle. Per germline, CDR1 MNHNY and CDR2 SVGAGI (reference sequence). Here the CDR3 reads CASMRGNYGYTF. Here the CDR3 DNA reads TGTGCCAGCATGAGGGGTAACTATGGCTACACCTTC.

This clonotype has only a few counts. The chain employs TRBV29-1 and TRBJ2-3; 7 bases map to TRBD2. With 2 bases clipped from V and 3 bases from J, the junction kept 8 bases outside the gene matches. The CDR3 is 15 amino acids. Germline V CDR1 and CDR2: SQVTM, ANQGSEA. CDR3 sequence: CSVERAGDQTDTQYF. In DNA form, the CDR3 reads TGCAGCGTTGAACGGGCGGGGGACCAAACAGATACGCAGTATTTT.

This chain joins TRBV19 and TRBJ1-2; D is uncertain. CDR1 is LNHDA, CDR2 SQIVND, per germline (reference sequence). The CDR3 sequence is 13 residues long. Trimming stripped 7 bases from V and 2 bases from J, with 11 bases between. The CDR3 protein is CASTLGGNYGYTF. The CDR3 DNA follows: TGTGCCAGTACCCTCGGAGGAAACTATGGCTACACCTTC.

This clonotype was counted many times. The rearrangement uses TRBV10-2 and TRBJ2-1; D call uncertain. The CDR3 is made up of 17 amino acids. The V end lost 2 bases, the J end lost 8 bases, and 22 bases lay between the germline ends. Germline V gene data show CDR1 as WSHSY and CDR2 as SAAADI. The CDR3 coding sequence is TGCGCCAGCAGTGAGCTATTAGTGGGCCCAAATCCTCATGAGCAGTTCTTC. This codes for CASSELLVGPNPHEQFF.

The V and J genes are TRBV7-6 and TRBJ2-1; TRBD1 matches at 9 bases. The CDR3 covers 18 residues. The germline CDR1 and CDR2 sequences are SGHVS and FNYEAQ. J was trimmed by 1 base and V by 2 bases; bases with no gene match: 9. CDR3 nucleotides: TGTGCCAGCAGCTTATCAACCGGGACAGGGATGTCCTACAATGAGCAGTTCTTC. Its translation: CASSLSTGTGMSYNEQFF.

There are a few counts of this clonotype. The rearrangement links TRBV6-1 to TRBJ1-1; D remains unclear. In germline, CDR1 is MNHNS, CDR2 SASEGT. This CDR3 contains 11 residues. V lost 9 bases to trimming and J lost 4 bases, with 9 bases between them. The CDR3 nucleotides are TGTGCCAGTAGGGTGGGCACTGAAGCTTTCTTT. The encoded protein is CASRVGTEAFF.

This clonotype was seen more than once but under ten times. The chain links TRBV28 to TRBJ1-2; 9 positions agree with TRBD1. The CDR3 totals 14 residues. V dropped 8 bases and J dropped 7; count of bases not matched to a gene: 11. From germline, CDR1 is MDHEN and CDR2 SYDVKM. CDR3 in DNA: TGTGCCAGCGAACTAGGGACAGGGATAGGTGGCTACACCTTC. Translation: CASELGTGIGGYTF.

The table lists this clonotype with a few counts. This rearrangement joins TRBV5-6 to TRBJ2-7, with a tentative D call TRBD2 (7 bases). The CDR3 has 16 amino acids. The V gene lost 5 bases and the J gene lost 6 bases, with 24 bases spanning the gap. Germline V gene sequence: CDR1 SGHDT, CDR2 YYEEEE. The CDR3 nucleotides read TGTGCCAGCAGTCCCATCGCGGGGGCTAGCCTTCTCGAGCAGTACGTC. As protein: CASSPIAGASLLEQYV.

The sample holds a few counts of this clonotype. This chain connects TRBV7-8 to TRBJ2-1; 11 bases are a match to TRBD2. The CDR3 consists of 15 residues. CDR1 is SGHVS and CDR2 is FQNEAQ in the germline V gene. The trim removed 1 base at V and 6 bases at J, leaving 2 bases unmatched. CDR3 region: CASSLVSGRANEQFF. The CDR3, as DNA: TGTGCCAGCAGCTTAGTTAGCGGGAGGGCCAATGAGCAGTTCTTC. The variable domain in full, with the rest retrieved from reference TRBV7-8 and TRBJ2-1, is GAGVSQSPRYKVAKRGQDVALRCDPISGHVSLFWYQQALGQGPEFLTYFQNEAQLDKSGLPSDRFFAERPEGSVSTLKIQRTQQEDSAVYLCASSLVSGRANEQFFGPGTRLTVL.

This chain uses TRBV27 with TRBJ2-4, with D possibly called TRBD1 or TRBD2 (5 bases each). This CDR3 spans 16 amino acids. Germline loops: CDR1 MNHEY, CDR2 SMNVEV (reference sequence). V lost 2 bases to trimming and J lost 0 bases, with 11 bases between them. The CDR3 DNA reads as TGTGCCAGCAGTTTAGGGACGGTCGTAGCCAAAAACATTCAGTACTTC. This codes for CASSLGTVVAKNIQYF.

There are a few counts of this clonotype. This chain uses TRBV14 with TRBJ2-7; 9 nucleotides match TRBD1. CDR1 and CDR2 (germline): SGHDN, FVKESK. CDR3 length: 14 amino acids. Germline trimming cut 6 bases from V and 0 bases from J; bases unmatched to any gene: 3. This CDR3 reads CASRPGQGSYEQYF. The CDR3 region has the DNA TGTGCCAGCAGGCCGGGACAGGGCTCCTACGAGCAGTACTTC.

A few counts support this clonotype. The chain has TRBV4-1 and TRBJ2-1; TRBD1 is a possible D gene (5 bases). Germline-derived CDR1 and CDR2 are MGHRA and YSYEKL. With 1 base removed from V and 5 bases from J, the gap between germline ends came to 18 bases. CDR3 size: 17 residues. The CDR3 nucleotides read TGCGCCAGCAGCCAAGCCGCCGGGCAGGGCAGGGACAATGAGCAGTTCTTC. Amino acids: CASSQAAGQGRDNEQFF.

The V and J genes are TRBV29-1 and TRBJ2-7, with D uncertain. The V end lost 2 bases, the J end lost 2 bases, and 10 bases lay between the germline ends. CDR1 and CDR2 from the germline V gene are SQVTM and ANQGSEA. This CDR3 spans 13 amino acids. In DNA form, the CDR3 reads TGCAGCGTTGAAATTTTTGAGACCTACGAGCAGTACTTC. Amino acid sequence: CSVEIFETYEQYF.

The chain joins TRBV12-3 or TRBV12-4 to TRBJ2-7; D not certain. The CDR3 covers 12 residues. Trimming stripped 8 bases from V and 6 bases from J, with 14 bases between. This CDR3 reads CASHKWGSEQYF. CDR3 coding DNA: TGTGCCAGCCACAAGTGGGGTAGCGAGCAGTACTTC.

The chain uses TRBV20-1 and TRBJ2-1, with D perhaps matching TRBD1 or TRBD2 (5 bases each). Trimming removed 5 bases at V and 6 bases at J, with 20 bases between. The germline gives CDR1 DFQATT, CDR2 SNEGSKA (reference sequence). This CDR3 has 15 residues. CDR3 protein: CSAPQRDGPRNEQFF. In DNA, the CDR3 is TGCAGTGCTCCGCAGAGGGACGGGCCTCGCAATGAGCAGTTCTTC.

This clonotype showed up just a few times. The rearrangement joins TRBV18 to TRBJ2-1, with TRBD1 matching 12 bases. CDR1 is KGHSH, CDR2 LQKENI, per germline. The CDR3 loop spans 13 amino acids. V trimming: 8 bases; J trimming: 8 bases; junction bases outside the gene matches: 4. The CDR3 reads CASRDRGLHEQFF. Here the CDR3 DNA reads TGTGCCAGCCGGGACAGGGGGCTTCATGAGCAGTTCTTC.

The V gene is TRBV12-3 or TRBV12-4, the J gene TRBJ2-7; D perhaps matches TRBD2 (6 bases). Trimming removed 6 bases from V and 0 bases from J, with 12 bases in between. The CDR3 runs to 14 residues. The CDR3: CASRRHGSSYEQYF. The DNA of the CDR3 is TGTGCCAGCAGACGGCACGGGAGCTCCTACGAGCAGTACTTC.

The J gene is TRBJ2-3, the V gene TRBV11-2, with D tentatively TRBD1 (6 bases). V lost 5 bases to trimming and J lost 2 bases, with 23 bases between them. The CDR3 runs 18 residues. CDR1 is SGHAT and CDR2 is FQNNGV in the germline V gene. The CDR3 spells CASSPGFIRGQVTDTQYF. For the CDR3, the DNA is TGTGCCAGCAGCCCCGGTTTTATCCGGGGACAAGTCACAGATACGCAGTATTTT.

This chain uses TRBV4-1 with TRBJ2-7, with 8 positions matching TRBD2. V lost 0 bases to trimming and J lost 2 bases; unmatched junction nucleotides: 3. Germline values: CDR1 MGHRA, CDR2 YSYEKL. This CDR3 region has 15 residues. The DNA for the CDR3 is TGCGCCAGCAGCCAAGAAAATAGCGGGGCCTACGAGCAGTACGTC. Its translation: CASSQENSGAYEQYV.

This clonotype showed up just a few times. The gene calls are TRBV28 and TRBJ2-3; D is perhaps TRBD2 (7 bases). From germline, CDR1 is MDHEN and CDR2 SYDVKM. CDR3 size: 19 residues. The ends were cut back, 3 bases at V and 4 bases at J, with 26 bases in the middle. The CDR3 DNA sequence: TGTGCCAGCAGTTTTTCGGGGGGCGCTTATACGAGGGTCGCAGATACGCAGTATTTT. Amino acid sequence: CASSFSGGAYTRVADTQYF.

As concerns this clonotype: This may stem from a read error, because a much larger clone lies one nucleotide away. The chain joins TRBV6-1 to TRBJ1-6, with 10 bases that match TRBD1. This CDR3 has 14 residues. Trimming cost V 6 bases and J 8 bases; bases outside gene matches: 4. The germline V gene encodes CDR1 MNHNS and CDR2 SASEGT. The CDR3 DNA follows: TGTGCCAGCAGCCACGGACAGGGGGATTCACCCCTCCACTTT. Translation: CASSHGQGDSPLHF.

This clonotype has a handful of counts. The chain has TRBV4-1 and TRBJ1-2; TRBD1 matches at 8 bases. After removal of 1 base from V and 2 bases from J, the junction contained 3 bases not matched to a gene. This CDR3 comprises 15 residues. Germline loops: CDR1 MGHRA, CDR2 YSYEKL. The CDR3 protein is CASSQVQGANYGYTF. The CDR3 DNA reads as TGCGCCAGCAGCCAAGTCCAGGGGGCAAACTATGGCTACACCTTC.

In its sample, this clonotype was seen many times. The chain has TRBV24-1 and TRBJ2-2; D gene unclear. Deletions cut 0 bases from V and 4 bases from J, with 8 bases between. The CDR3 length is 15 residues. Germline CDR1 and CDR2: KGHDR and SFDVKD. CDR3 nucleotides: TGTGCCACCAGTGATTTGTGGGGTCCCACCGGGGAGCTGTTTTTT. This translates into CATSDLWGPTGELFF.

This clonotype has just a few counts. This chain's CDR3 is CASSVDTSGRYEQFF. Here the CDR3 DNA reads TGTGCCAGCAGCGTAGATACTAGCGGGAGATATGAGCAGTTCTTC. The chain recombines TRBV9 with TRBJ2-1; TRBD2 matches at 11 bases. Germline V gene lookup returns CDR1 SGDLS and CDR2 YYNGEE. CDR3 length: 15 amino acids. J lost 8 bases, V lost 0 bases, and 4 bases had no gene match.

V usage is TRBV7-2 and J usage is TRBJ2-1; the D is unclear. V was trimmed by 1 base and J by 6 bases, leaving 13 bases between them. Per the germline V gene, CDR1 is SGHTA and CDR2 is FQGNSA. The CDR3 runs 15 residues. CDR3 DNA sequence: TGTGCCAGCAGCTTAGGAGTAGGGCCCCTCAATGAGCAGTTCTTC. This sequence encodes CASSLGVGPLNEQFF.

This clonotype was found a few times. The rearrangement links TRBV27 to TRBJ2-2; either TRBD1 or TRBD2 may fit D (6 bases each). Looked up from germline, CDR1 is MNHEY and CDR2 is SMNVEV (reference sequence). CDR3 length equals 17 residues. V was cut by 4 bases and J by 4 bases, with 19 bases left in between. The CDR3 region is CASSSPGASTGTGELFF. The DNA for the CDR3 is TGTGCCAGCAGTTCCCCGGGGGCCTCTACGGGCACCGGGGAGCTGTTTTTT.

The genes are TRBV7-8 and TRBJ2-2, with TRBD2 matching 11 bases. The germline gives CDR1 SGHVS, CDR2 FQNEAQ. With 4 bases clipped from V and 6 bases from J, the junction kept 7 bases outside the gene matches. There are 16 residues in the CDR3. The CDR3 loop reads CASSYLAGGPSGELFF. The CDR3 DNA is TGTGCCAGCAGCTATTTAGCGGGAGGGCCGTCCGGGGAGCTGTTTTTT. Variable domain in full (rest from reference TRBV7-8 and TRBJ2-2): GAGVSQSPRYKVAKRGQDVALRCDPISGHVSLFWYQQALGQGPEFLTYFQNEAQLDKSGLPSDRFFAERPEGSVSTLKIQRTQQEDSAVYLCASSYLAGGPSGELFFGEGSRLTVL.

There are a few counts of this clonotype. The gene calls are TRBV27 and TRBJ2-1, with 7 bases matching TRBD1. The CDR3 covers 14 residues. The J segment lost 7 bases and the V segment lost 7 bases, leaving 10 bases of the junction unmatched. CDR1 MNHEY and CDR2 SMNVEV come from the germline V gene (reference sequence). CDR3 DNA sequence: TGTGCCAGCAAACAACAGGGGAGAGGAAATGAGCAGTTCTTC. Translation: CASKQQGRGNEQFF.